Detailed here is one T cell receptor (beta chain). This CDR3 is 12 amino acids long. CDR1 is SGHKS and CDR2 is YYEKEE in the germline V gene (reference sequence). Trimming took 1 base from V and 14 from J, leaving 13 bases between them. The entry originates in a study of blood T cell repertoires in COVID-19. Background on the study: The United States, Italy and Spain supplied acute and convalescent COVID-19 samples.

In the study's own analysis: Using reference gene primer amplification, nucleated cell counts were estimated. TCRdb's table, derived via immunoSEQ multiplex PCR, lists solely in-frame clones and lacks some. V and J calls and clone size are those listed in that table; D and trimming were worked out from the DNA. Of about 170,000 clones listed, 84% were seen once; the top ten hold 2.5% to 3%. The sequence was collected from a woman aged 80 or over with COVID-19, enrolled during active disease. This sequence joins TRBV5-5 and TRBJ2-1; D is unresolved. The sample was peripheral blood. The CDR3 spells CASSLNFPPEFF. CDR3 nucleotide sequence: TGTGCCAGCAGCTTGAATTTCCCCCCGGAGTTCTTC.